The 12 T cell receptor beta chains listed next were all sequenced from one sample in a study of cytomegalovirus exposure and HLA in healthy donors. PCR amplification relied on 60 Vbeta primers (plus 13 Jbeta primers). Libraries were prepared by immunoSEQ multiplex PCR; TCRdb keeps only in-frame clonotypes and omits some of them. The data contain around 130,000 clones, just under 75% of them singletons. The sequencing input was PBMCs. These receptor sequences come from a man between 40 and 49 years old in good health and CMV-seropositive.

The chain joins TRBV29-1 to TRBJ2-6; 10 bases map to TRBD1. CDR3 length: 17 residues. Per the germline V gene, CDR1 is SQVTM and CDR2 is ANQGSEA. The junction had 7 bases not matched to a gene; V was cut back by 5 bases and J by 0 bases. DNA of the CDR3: TGCAGCGTTTCGGGGGGACAGGGGCTCTCTGGGGCCAACGTCCTGACTTTC. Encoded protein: CSVSGGQGLSGANVLTF.

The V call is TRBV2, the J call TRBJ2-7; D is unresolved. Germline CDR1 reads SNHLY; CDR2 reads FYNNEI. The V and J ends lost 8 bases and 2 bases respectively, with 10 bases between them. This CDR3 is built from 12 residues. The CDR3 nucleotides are TGTGCCAGCCAACCAACTACCTACGAGCAGTACTTC. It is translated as CASQPTTYEQYF.

The CDR3 DNA reads as TGTGCCAGCAGCCAAGATAAGGCTTGGGGGACATCCGGGGAGCTGTTTTTT. Translating gives CASSQDKAWGTSGELFF. The genes are TRBV4-2 and TRBJ2-2; D is perhaps TRBD1 (6 bases). V lost 0 bases, J lost 6 bases, and 17 bases lay in between. In germline, CDR1 is LGHNA, CDR2 YNFKEQ. The CDR3 has 17 amino acids.

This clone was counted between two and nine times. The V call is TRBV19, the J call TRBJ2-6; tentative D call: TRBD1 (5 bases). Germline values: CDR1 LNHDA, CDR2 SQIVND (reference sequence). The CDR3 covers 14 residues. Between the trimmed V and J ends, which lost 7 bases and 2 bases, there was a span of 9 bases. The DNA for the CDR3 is TGTGCCAGTACCACAGGCGCTGGGGCCAACGTCCTGACTTTC. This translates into CASTTGAGANVLTF.

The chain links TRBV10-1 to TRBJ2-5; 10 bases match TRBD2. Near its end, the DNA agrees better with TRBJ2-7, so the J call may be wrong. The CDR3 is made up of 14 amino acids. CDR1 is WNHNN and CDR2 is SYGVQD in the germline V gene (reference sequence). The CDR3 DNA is TGCGCCAGCCCTGGACTAGCGGTGCTTTACGAGCAGTACTTC. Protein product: CASPGLAVLYEQYF.

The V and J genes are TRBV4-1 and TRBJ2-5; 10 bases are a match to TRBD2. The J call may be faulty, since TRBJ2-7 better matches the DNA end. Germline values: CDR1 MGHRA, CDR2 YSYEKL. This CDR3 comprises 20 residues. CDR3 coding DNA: TGCGCCAGCAGCCTCGACCAAGATGTATTAGGCCTAGCGGGAGACTACGAGCAGTACTTC. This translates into CASSLDQDVLGLAGDYEQYF.

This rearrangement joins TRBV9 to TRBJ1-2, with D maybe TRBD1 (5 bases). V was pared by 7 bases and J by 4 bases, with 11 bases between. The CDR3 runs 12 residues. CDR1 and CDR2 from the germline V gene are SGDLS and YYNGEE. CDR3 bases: TGTGCCAGCCATGATACAGGCTATGGCTACACCTTC. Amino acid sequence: CASHDTGYGYTF.

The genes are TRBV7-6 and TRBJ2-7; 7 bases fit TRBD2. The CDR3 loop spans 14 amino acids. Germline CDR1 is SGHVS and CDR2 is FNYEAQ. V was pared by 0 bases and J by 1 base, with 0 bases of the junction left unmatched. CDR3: CASSLAGGSYEQYF. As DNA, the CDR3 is TGTGCCAGCAGCTTAGCGGGGGGGTCCTACGAGCAGTACTTC.

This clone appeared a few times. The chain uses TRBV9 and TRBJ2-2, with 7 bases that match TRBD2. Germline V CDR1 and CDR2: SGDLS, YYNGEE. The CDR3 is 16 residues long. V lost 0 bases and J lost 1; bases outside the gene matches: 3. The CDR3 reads CASSVGIAGNTGELFF. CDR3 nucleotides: TGTGCCAGCAGCGTAGGGATAGCGGGGAACACCGGGGAGCTGTTTTTT.

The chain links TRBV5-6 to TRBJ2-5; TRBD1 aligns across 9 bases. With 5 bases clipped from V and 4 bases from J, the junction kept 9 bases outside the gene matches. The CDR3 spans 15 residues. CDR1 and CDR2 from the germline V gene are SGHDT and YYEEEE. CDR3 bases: TGTGCCAGCAGTAGACAGACAGGGGGGAGAGAGACCCAGTACTTC. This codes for CASSRQTGGRETQYF.

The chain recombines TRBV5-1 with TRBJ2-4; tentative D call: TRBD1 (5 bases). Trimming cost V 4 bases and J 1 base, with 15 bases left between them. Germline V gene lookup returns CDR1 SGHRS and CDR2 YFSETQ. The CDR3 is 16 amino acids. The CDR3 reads CASSPEPGLAKNIQYF. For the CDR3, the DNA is TGCGCCAGCAGCCCCGAACCAGGGTTGGCCAAAAACATTCAGTACTTC.

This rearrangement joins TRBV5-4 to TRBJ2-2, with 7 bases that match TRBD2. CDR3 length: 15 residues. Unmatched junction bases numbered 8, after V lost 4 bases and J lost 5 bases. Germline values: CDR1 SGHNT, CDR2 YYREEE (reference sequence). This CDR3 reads CASSGGPGGTGELFF. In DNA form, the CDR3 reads TGTGCCAGCAGCGGTGGCCCCGGGGGGACCGGGGAGCTGTTTTTT.